These T cell receptor beta chains were read from a single sample in a study of CD8 T cells in Susac syndrome. One entry per CDR3 protein, called by TCRdb with MiXCR from the immunoSEQ multiplex PCR reads. Among about 200,000 distinct CDR3 sequences listed, about 95% were seen once. Material for sequencing was CD4+ T cells from PBMCs. Receptor source: a human donor with multiple sclerosis. Both conserved end residues are part of each CDR3. Fields, in order: D gene, clone size, V gene, J gene, CDR3 DNA, CDR3 protein. The D gene is left open where the match is weak. Size values are once, few and many counts, or a class for expanded clones, and some rows have none.

D gene: TRBD1
clone size: .
V gene: TRBV3-1
J gene: TRBJ1-3
CDR3 DNA: TGTGCCAGCAGCTATGGACAGGCCGGAAACACCATATATTTT
CDR3 protein: CASSYGQAGNTIYF

D gene: .
clone size: .
V gene: TRBV20-1
J gene: TRBJ2-5
CDR3 DNA: TGCAGTGCTGCCCGCGAGGGGGGCGGAGAGACCCAGTACTTC
CDR3 protein: CSAAREGGGETQYF

D gene: TRBD1
clone size: once
V gene: TRBV20-1
J gene: TRBJ1-1
CDR3 DNA: TGCAGTGCGGGACAGGGGGAGAACACTGAAGCTTTCTTT
CDR3 protein: CSAGQGENTEAFF

D gene: TRBD2
clone size: .
V gene: TRBV3-1
J gene: TRBJ2-3
CDR3 DNA: TGTGCCAGCAATGGAGACTTCCGGGACTACTTCACAGATACGCAGTATTTT
CDR3 protein: CASNGDFRDYFTDTQYF

D gene: .
clone size: .
V gene: TRBV30
J gene: TRBJ2-7
CDR3 DNA: TGTGCCTGGAGCCTCCCGGACGTGGACGAGCAGTACTTC
CDR3 protein: CAWSLPDVDEQYF

D gene: .
clone size: few
V gene: TRBV30
J gene: TRBJ2-7
CDR3 DNA: TGTGCCTGGGGGGAATCCTACGAGCAGTACTTC
CDR3 protein: CAWGESYEQYF

D gene: TRBD1
clone size: .
V gene: TRBV12-3/TRBV12-4
J gene: TRBJ1-1
CDR3 DNA: TGTGCCAGCAGCTTCGGGACAGGGGGCCCTGAAGCTTTCTTT
CDR3 protein: CASSFGTGGPEAFF

D gene: TRBD2
clone size: once
V gene: TRBV9
J gene: TRBJ2-3
CDR3 DNA: TGTGCCAGCAGCGTAACCCAAGCGGGGGGAAACACAGATACGCAGTATTTT
CDR3 protein: CASSVTQAGGNTDTQYF

D gene: .
clone size: .
V gene: TRBV7-2
J gene: TRBJ2-1
CDR3 DNA: TGTGCCAGCAGCTCGGGGGCTAGCGGTAACAATGAGCAGTTCTTC
CDR3 protein: CASSSGASGNNEQFF

D gene: TRBD2
clone size: .
V gene: TRBV27
J gene: TRBJ2-3
CDR3 DNA: TGTGCCAGCAGGGTACTAGCGGGGGGACCAGATACGCAGTATTTT
CDR3 protein: CASRVLAGGPDTQYF

D gene: TRBD1
clone size: .
V gene: TRBV12-3/TRBV12-4
J gene: TRBJ1-2
CDR3 DNA: TGTGCCAGCAGCTTGGACAGGGGATTTCCAGGCTACACCTTC
CDR3 protein: CASSLDRGFPGYTF

D gene: .
clone size: .
V gene: TRBV13
J gene: TRBJ1-6
CDR3 DNA: TGTGCCAGCAGCTTTGGGGGTAATTCACCCCTCCACTTT
CDR3 protein: CASSFGGNSPLHF

D gene: TRBD1
clone size: .
V gene: TRBV20-1
J gene: TRBJ2-2
CDR3 DNA: TGCAGTGCTAGTGGGGCGGGACAGGGGACCGGGGAGCCGTTTTTT
CDR3 protein: CSASGAGQGTGEPFF

D gene: .
clone size: .
V gene: TRBV25-1
J gene: TRBJ1-6
CDR3 DNA: TGTGCCAGCAGTGGAGGGACACCGAGCTCCTATAATTCACCCCTCCACTTT
CDR3 protein: CASSGGTPSSYNSPLHF

D gene: .
clone size: .
V gene: TRBV7-2
J gene: TRBJ2-5
CDR3 DNA: TGTGCCAGCCGACTATCGGTCCCTGGAGAGACCCAGTACTTC
CDR3 protein: CASRLSVPGETQYF

D gene: .
clone size: .
V gene: TRBV20-1
J gene: TRBJ2-5
CDR3 DNA: TGCAGTGCTATGGGTCAGCAAGAGACCCAGTACTTC
CDR3 protein: CSAMGQQETQYF

D gene: .
clone size: .
V gene: TRBV3-1
J gene: TRBJ1-2
CDR3 DNA: TGTGCCAGCAGCCAGACACCAGGGGATGGCTACACCTTC
CDR3 protein: CASSQTPGDGYTF

D gene: TRBD1
clone size: .
V gene: TRBV3-1
J gene: TRBJ1-2
CDR3 DNA: TGTGCCAGCAGCCCCTTAGACAGGGACGACTATGGCTACACCTTC
CDR3 protein: CASSPLDRDDYGYTF

D gene: .
clone size: .
V gene: TRBV11-2
J gene: TRBJ2-3
CDR3 DNA: TGTGCCAGCAGCTTACCCAGTACAGATACGCAGTATTTT
CDR3 protein: CASSLPSTDTQYF

D gene: .
clone size: .
V gene: TRBV7-9
J gene: TRBJ2-7
CDR3 DNA: TGTGCCAGCAGCTTACTGTCGAGCGAGCAGTACTTC
CDR3 protein: CASSLLSSEQYF

D gene: TRBD1
clone size: .
V gene: TRBV6-1
J gene: TRBJ1-5
CDR3 DNA: TGTGCCAGCATAAACGGACAGGGCCTTTCTAGGAGCAATCAGCCCCAGCATTTT
CDR3 protein: CASINGQGLSRSNQPQHF

D gene: .
clone size: .
V gene: TRBV7-9
J gene: TRBJ1-2
CDR3 DNA: TGTGCCAGCAGCTTAGAGGGCAGACCCTATGGCTACACCTTC
CDR3 protein: CASSLEGRPYGYTF

D gene: .
clone size: .
V gene: TRBV29-1
J gene: TRBJ2-3
CDR3 DNA: TGCAGCGTTGATGTCAGGGAAGATACGCAGTATTTT
CDR3 protein: CSVDVREDTQYF

D gene: .
clone size: .
V gene: TRBV29-1
J gene: TRBJ2-2
CDR3 DNA: TGCAGCGTTGGAGACGGTGGGGGCCGAGGCACCGGGGAGCTGTTTTTT
CDR3 protein: CSVGDGGGRGTGELFF

D gene: .
clone size: .
V gene: TRBV18
J gene: TRBJ2-7
CDR3 DNA: TGTGCCAGCTCCCCGAGGACGGGGGCTACCTCCTACGAGCAGTACTTC
CDR3 protein: CASSPRTGATSYEQYF

D gene: .
clone size: .
V gene: TRBV5-1
J gene: TRBJ2-5
CDR3 DNA: TGCGCCAGCAGCTTACGGGACACCCCAGAGACCCAGTACTTC
CDR3 protein: CASSLRDTPETQYF

D gene: .
clone size: .
V gene: TRBV20-1
J gene: TRBJ2-7
CDR3 DNA: TGCAGTGCTAATGGGAAAAGAACGAACGAGCAGTACTTC
CDR3 protein: CSANGKRTNEQYF

D gene: .
clone size: .
V gene: TRBV5-1
J gene: TRBJ2-3
CDR3 DNA: TGCGCCAGCAGCAAGGCCCAAGGGGGGCGAGGCACAGATACGCAGTATTTT
CDR3 protein: CASSKAQGGRGTDTQYF

D gene: .
clone size: .
V gene: TRBV29-1
J gene: TRBJ1-1
CDR3 DNA: TGCAGCGTTGAAGAATCCGTGGACACTGAAGCTTTCTTT
CDR3 protein: CSVEESVDTEAFF

D gene: .
clone size: .
V gene: TRBV13
J gene: TRBJ2-1
CDR3 DNA: TGTGCCAGCAGCACTGACCCGGGAAGGGGCAATGAGCAGTTCTTC
CDR3 protein: CASSTDPGRGNEQFF

D gene: TRBD1
clone size: .
V gene: TRBV6-5
J gene: TRBJ2-1
CDR3 DNA: TGTGCCAGCAGCCCGCAACCGGGACAGGGGCCCGAGCAGTTCTTC
CDR3 protein: CASSPQPGQGPEQFF

D gene: TRBD2
clone size: .
V gene: TRBV20-1
J gene: TRBJ2-3
CDR3 DNA: TGCAGTGCCGATCCGACTAGCGGGGGCACAGATACGCAGTATTTT
CDR3 protein: CSADPTSGGTDTQYF

D gene: TRBD2
clone size: .
V gene: TRBV18
J gene: TRBJ2-7
CDR3 DNA: TGTGCCAGCTCACCCCGGACTAGCGGGGGGCCGAAATCCTACGAGCAGTACTTC
CDR3 protein: CASSPRTSGGPKSYEQYF

D gene: .
clone size: .
V gene: TRBV9
J gene: TRBJ2-1
CDR3 DNA: TGTGCCAGCAGCGTAGATCCAGGGGACTCCTACAATGAGCAGTTCTTC
CDR3 protein: CASSVDPGDSYNEQFF

D gene: .
clone size: once
V gene: TRBV3-1
J gene: TRBJ2-7
CDR3 DNA: TGTGCCAGCAGCCAAGATGGTCCAGCCTACGAGCAGTACTTC
CDR3 protein: CASSQDGPAYEQYF

D gene: .
clone size: .
V gene: TRBV14
J gene: TRBJ2-7
CDR3 DNA: TGTGCCAGCAGCCTCGGGGCCGGGCTCTACGAGCAGTACTTC
CDR3 protein: CASSLGAGLYEQYF

D gene: .
clone size: once
V gene: TRBV30
J gene: TRBJ2-1
CDR3 DNA: TGTGCCTGGAGTGTAACCAGGGAACAGTTCTTC
CDR3 protein: CAWSVTREQFF

D gene: .
clone size: .
V gene: TRBV4-1
J gene: TRBJ1-5
CDR3 DNA: TGCGCCAGCAGCCGCCTGGACGGCAATCAGCCCCAGCATTTT
CDR3 protein: CASSRLDGNQPQHF

D gene: .
clone size: .
V gene: TRBV27
J gene: TRBJ2-3
CDR3 DNA: TGTGCCAGCAGCCATGCGGGGAGAGATACGCAGTATTTT
CDR3 protein: CASSHAGRDTQYF

D gene: .
clone size: .
V gene: TRBV2
J gene: TRBJ2-7
CDR3 DNA: TGTGCCAGCAGTGAAGCGCGGGGAGCGAGCTCCTACGAGCAGTACTTC
CDR3 protein: CASSEARGASSYEQYF

D gene: .
clone size: .
V gene: TRBV30
J gene: TRBJ2-5
CDR3 DNA: TGTGCCTGGAGTCTAACGAGAGAGACCCAGTACTTC
CDR3 protein: CAWSLTRETQYF

D gene: TRBD1
clone size: .
V gene: TRBV29-1
J gene: TRBJ1-1
CDR3 DNA: TGCAGCGTTTCTAGACAGGGCGAAGAAGCTTTCTTT
CDR3 protein: CSVSRQGEEAFF

D gene: TRBD1
clone size: .
V gene: TRBV30
J gene: TRBJ2-5
CDR3 DNA: TGTGCCTGGGGGACAGCGGAGACCCAGTACTTC
CDR3 protein: CAWGTAETQYF

D gene: TRBD2
clone size: .
V gene: TRBV12-3/TRBV12-4
J gene: TRBJ2-1
CDR3 DNA: TGTGCCAGCAGTTTTTCTCCCGCGGGGGGCGGCTACAATGAGCAGTTCTTC
CDR3 protein: CASSFSPAGGGYNEQFF

D gene: TRBD1
clone size: .
V gene: TRBV18
J gene: TRBJ2-7
CDR3 DNA: TGTGCCAGCTCATGGGACAGCTCTACCTACGAGCAGTACTTC
CDR3 protein: CASSWDSSTYEQYF

D gene: .
clone size: .
V gene: TRBV5-6
J gene: TRBJ1-5
CDR3 DNA: TGTGCCAGCAGGGTGGGGGGCAGCAATCAGCCCCAGCATTTT
CDR3 protein: CASRVGGSNQPQHF

D gene: .
clone size: .
V gene: TRBV12-5
J gene: TRBJ1-4
CDR3 DNA: TGTGCTAGTGCCCGGGACCAAACTAATGAAAAACTGTTTTTT
CDR3 protein: CASARDQTNEKLFF

D gene: TRBD2
clone size: .
V gene: TRBV11-2
J gene: TRBJ2-7
CDR3 DNA: TGTGCCAGCAGCTCAAGCAGCGGGGGTTACGAGCAGTACTTC
CDR3 protein: CASSSSSGGYEQYF

D gene: .
clone size: .
V gene: TRBV29-1
J gene: TRBJ2-1
CDR3 DNA: TGCAGCGTTGGGAGGGCATACGACAATGAGCAGTTCTTC
CDR3 protein: CSVGRAYDNEQFF

D gene: .
clone size: few
V gene: TRBV18
J gene: TRBJ1-2
CDR3 DNA: TGTGCCAGCTCACAACAGGGTGACTATGGCTACACCTTC
CDR3 protein: CASSQQGDYGYTF